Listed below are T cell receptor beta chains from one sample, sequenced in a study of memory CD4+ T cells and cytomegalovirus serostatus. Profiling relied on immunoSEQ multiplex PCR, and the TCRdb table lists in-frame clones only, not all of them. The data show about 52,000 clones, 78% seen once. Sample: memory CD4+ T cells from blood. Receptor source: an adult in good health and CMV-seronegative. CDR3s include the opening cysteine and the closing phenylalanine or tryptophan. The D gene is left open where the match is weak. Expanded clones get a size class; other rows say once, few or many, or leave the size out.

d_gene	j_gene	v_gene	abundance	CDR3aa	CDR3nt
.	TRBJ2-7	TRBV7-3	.	CASSPTTNYEQYF	TGTGCCAGCAGCCCGACAACCAACTACGAGCAGTACTTC
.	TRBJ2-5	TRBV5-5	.	CASSPRPDQETQYF	TGTGCCAGCAGCCCTAGGCCGGACCAAGAGACCCAGTACTTC
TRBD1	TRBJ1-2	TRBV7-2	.	CASSLGQGDNYGYTF	TGTGCCAGCAGCTTAGGCCAGGGGGATAACTATGGCTACACCTTC
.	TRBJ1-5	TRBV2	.	CASRRTVGEQPQHF	TGTGCCAGCAGGCGTACAGTAGGAGAGCAGCCCCAGCATTTT
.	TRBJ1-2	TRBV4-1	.	CASTNGSHYGYTF	TGCGCCAGCACAAACGGGTCCCACTATGGCTACACCTTC
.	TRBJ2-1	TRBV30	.	CAWANINEQFF	TGTGCCTGGGCGAATATCAATGAGCAGTTCTTC
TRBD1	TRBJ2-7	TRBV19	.	CASSIKSGTGGSYEQYF	TGTGCCAGTAGTATAAAGTCCGGGACAGGGGGCTCCTACGAGCAGTACTTC
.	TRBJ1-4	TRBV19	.	CASSIQGSEKLFF	TGTGCCAGTAGTATACAGGGGAGTGAAAAACTGTTTTTT
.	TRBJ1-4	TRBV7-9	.	CASSLETVELFF	TGTGCCAGCAGCTTAGAGACGGTGGAACTGTTTTTT
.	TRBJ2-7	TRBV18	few	CASSPFGSLTEQYF	TGTGCCAGCTCACCATTCGGCAGCCTTACCGAGCAGTACTTC
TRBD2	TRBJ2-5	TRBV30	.	CAWSVPVGFTSGGAGETQYF	TGTGCCTGGAGTGTACCGGTGGGGTTTACTAGCGGGGGGGCTGGAGAGACCCAGTACTTC
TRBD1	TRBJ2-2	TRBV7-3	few	CASSLMGQGNTGELFF	TGTGCCAGCAGCTTAATGGGACAGGGCAACACCGGGGAGCTGTTTTTT
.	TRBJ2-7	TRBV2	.	CASLIWNEQYF	TGTGCCAGCCTAATCTGGAACGAGCAGTACTTC
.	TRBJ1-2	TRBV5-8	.	CASSLRLRSGARGGYTF	TGTGCCAGCAGCTTGCGTCTCAGGTCTGGGGCCAGGGGCGGCTACACCTTC
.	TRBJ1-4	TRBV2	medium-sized	CASGGVKQGEKLFF	TGTGCCAGCGGGGGCGTCAAGCAAGGCGAAAAACTGTTTTTT
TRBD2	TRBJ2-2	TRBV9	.	CASSPKAGVNTGELFF	TGTGCCAGCAGCCCGAAAGCGGGGGTGAACACCGGGGAGCTGTTTTTT
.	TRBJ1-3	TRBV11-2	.	CASSLDSTALGGNTIYF	TGTGCCAGCAGCTTAGATTCGACGGCTTTGGGAGGAAACACCATATATTTT
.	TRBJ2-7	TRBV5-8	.	CASSLDAEGAYEQYF	TGTGCCAGCAGCTTGGATGCGGAAGGGGCCTACGAGCAGTACTTC
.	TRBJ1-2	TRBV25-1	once	CASSETGHANGSYGYTF	TGTGCCAGCAGTGAGACTGGGCATGCAAACGGTAGCTATGGCTACACCTTC
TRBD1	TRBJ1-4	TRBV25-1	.	CASSAGGYEKLFF	TGTGCCAGCAGTGCAGGGGGTTATGAAAAACTGTTTTTT
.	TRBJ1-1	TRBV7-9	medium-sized	CASSFLRDPTEAFF	TGTGCCAGCAGCTTTTTGCGGGACCCCACTGAAGCTTTCTTT
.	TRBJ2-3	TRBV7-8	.	CASSLPSGDTQYF	TGTGCCAGCAGCTTACCGAGCGGGGATACGCAGTATTTT
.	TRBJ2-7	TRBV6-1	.	CASRDPGREQYF	TGTGCCAGCAGGGATCCTGGGCGGGAGCAGTACTTC
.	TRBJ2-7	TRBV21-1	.	CASSKRTNSYEQYF	TGTGCCAGCAGCAAACGGACTAATTCCTACGAGCAGTACTTC
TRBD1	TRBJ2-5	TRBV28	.	CASTFTGGRETQYF	TGTGCCAGCACCTTTACAGGGGGCCGGGAGACCCAGTACTTC
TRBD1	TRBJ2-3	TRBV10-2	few	CASSTPQGAITDTQYF	TGCGCCAGCAGCACGCCACAGGGGGCGATCACAGATACGCAGTATTTT
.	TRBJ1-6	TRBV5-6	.	CASSLRRDSPLHF	TGTGCCAGCAGCTTACGGCGAGATTCACCCCTCCACTTT
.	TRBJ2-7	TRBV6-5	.	CASRDDRIGSYEQYF	TGTGCCAGCAGGGACGACAGAATTGGCTCCTACGAGCAGTACTTC
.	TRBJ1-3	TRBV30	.	CACPRGFSGNTIYF	TGTGCCTGCCCCCGGGGATTCTCGGGAAACACCATATATTTT
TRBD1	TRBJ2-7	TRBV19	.	CASSFDRGPADEQYF	TGTGCCAGTAGTTTCGACAGGGGGCCGGCAGACGAGCAGTACTTC
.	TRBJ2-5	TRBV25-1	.	CASTGGGGRWETQYF	TGTGCCAGCACTGGAGGGGGGGGCCGGTGGGAGACCCAGTACTTC
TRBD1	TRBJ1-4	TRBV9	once	CASSAGDRVNEKLFF	TGTGCCAGCAGCGCCGGGGACAGGGTAAATGAAAAACTGTTTTTT
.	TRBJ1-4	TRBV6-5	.	CASSSQGGKLFF	TGTGCCAGCAGTTCGCAGGGCGGAAAACTGTTTTTT
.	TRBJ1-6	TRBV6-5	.	CASSYSRGNSPLHF	TGTGCCAGCAGTTACTCGCGCGGAAATTCACCCCTCCACTTT
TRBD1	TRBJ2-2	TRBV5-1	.	CASSRDRANTGELFF	TGCGCCAGCAGCCGGGACAGGGCGAACACCGGGGAGCTGTTTTTT
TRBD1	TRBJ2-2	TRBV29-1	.	CSVASTGAGELFF	TGCAGCGTGGCCAGTACAGGGGCCGGGGAGCTGTTTTTT
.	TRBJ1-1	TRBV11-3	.	CASSLARRTEAFF	TGTGCCAGCAGCTTAGCTCGGCGGACTGAAGCTTTCTTT
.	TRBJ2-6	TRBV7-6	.	CASSLVPVSLSGANVLTF	TGTGCCAGCAGCTTAGTTCCGGTATCCCTCTCTGGGGCCAACGTCCTGACTTTC
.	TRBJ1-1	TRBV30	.	CAWDLRGTYTGSPEAFF	TGTGCCTGGGATCTTAGGGGGACATATACAGGGAGTCCTGAAGCTTTCTTT
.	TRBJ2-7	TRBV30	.	CAWNLVRSYEQYF	TGTGCCTGGAACCTAGTACGGTCCTACGAGCAGTACTTC
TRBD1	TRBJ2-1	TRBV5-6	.	CASSFRQGVNEQFF	TGTGCCAGCAGCTTCCGACAGGGGGTAAATGAGCAGTTCTTC
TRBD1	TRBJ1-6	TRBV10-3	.	CAISAGGAESYSPLHF	TGTGCCATCAGTGCAGGGGGCGCCGAATCGTATTCACCCCTCCACTTT
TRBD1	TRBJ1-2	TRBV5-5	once	CASTRGTGFNYGYTF	TGTGCCAGCACCCGAGGGACAGGGTTTAACTATGGCTACACCTTC
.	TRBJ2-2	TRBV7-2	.	CASSSQSANTGELFF	TGTGCCAGCAGCTCACAGTCCGCGAACACCGGGGAGCTGTTTTTT
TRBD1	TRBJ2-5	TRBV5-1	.	CASSRGTGTGSEETQYF	TGCGCCAGCAGCAGAGGGACAGGGACGGGGTCCGAAGAGACCCAGTACTTC